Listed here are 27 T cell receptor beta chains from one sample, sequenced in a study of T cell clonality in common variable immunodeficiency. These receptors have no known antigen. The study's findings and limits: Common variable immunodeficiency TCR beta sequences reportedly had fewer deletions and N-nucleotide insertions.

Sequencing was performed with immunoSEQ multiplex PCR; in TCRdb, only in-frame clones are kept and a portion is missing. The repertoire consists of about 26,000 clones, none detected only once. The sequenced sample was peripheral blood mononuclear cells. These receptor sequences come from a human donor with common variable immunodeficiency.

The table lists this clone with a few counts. The CDR3 here is CASRVQAADTGELFF. CDR3 DNA (partial): TGTGCCAGCAGAGTCCAAGCTGCCGACACCGGGGAG. The chain joins TRBV7-9 to TRBJ2-2, with D uncertain. The CDR3 end falls 3 residues outside the read, so it is completed with the germline J gene. The CDR3 length is 15 residues. Germline V CDR1 and CDR2: SEHNR, FQNEAQ (reference sequence). Trimming took 6 bases from V and 3 from J, leaving 14 bases between them.

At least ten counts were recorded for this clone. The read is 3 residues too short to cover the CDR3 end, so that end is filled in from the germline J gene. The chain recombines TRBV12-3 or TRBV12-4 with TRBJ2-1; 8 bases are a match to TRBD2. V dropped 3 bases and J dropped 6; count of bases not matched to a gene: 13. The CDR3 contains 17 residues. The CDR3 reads CASSFTSGPQMRNEQFF. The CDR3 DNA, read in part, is TGTGCCAGCAGTTTCACTAGCGGCCCTCAAATGCGCAATGAG.

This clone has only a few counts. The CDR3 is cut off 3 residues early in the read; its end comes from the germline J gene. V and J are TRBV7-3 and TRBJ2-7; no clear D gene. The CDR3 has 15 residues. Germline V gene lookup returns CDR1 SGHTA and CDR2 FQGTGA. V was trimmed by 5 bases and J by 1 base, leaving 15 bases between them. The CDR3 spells CASSAQGSLSYEQYF. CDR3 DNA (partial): TGTGCCAGCAGCGCACAAGGGTCGCTTTCCTACGAG.

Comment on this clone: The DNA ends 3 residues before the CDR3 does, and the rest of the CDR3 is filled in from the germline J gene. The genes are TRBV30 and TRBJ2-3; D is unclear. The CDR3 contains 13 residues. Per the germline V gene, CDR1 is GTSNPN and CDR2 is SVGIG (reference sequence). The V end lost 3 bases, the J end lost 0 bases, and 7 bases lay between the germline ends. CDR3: CAWRSTSTDTQYF. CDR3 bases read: TGTGCCTGGAGATCGACAAGCACAGATACG.

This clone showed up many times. The sequenced CDR3 bases are TGTGCCAGCAGTTTGGACAGGCTCATGAACACTGAA. It encodes CASSLDRLMNTE. The entire CDR3 reads CASSLDRLMNTEAFF. The rearrangement uses TRBV27 and TRBJ1-1; 7 bases line up with TRBD1. The sequenced fragment ends 3 residues before the CDR3 boundary, so the rest is inferred from the germline J gene. With 3 bases clipped from V and 0 bases from J, the junction kept 4 bases outside the gene matches. Germline CDR1 is MNHEY and CDR2 is SMNVEV (reference sequence). The CDR3 totals 15 residues.

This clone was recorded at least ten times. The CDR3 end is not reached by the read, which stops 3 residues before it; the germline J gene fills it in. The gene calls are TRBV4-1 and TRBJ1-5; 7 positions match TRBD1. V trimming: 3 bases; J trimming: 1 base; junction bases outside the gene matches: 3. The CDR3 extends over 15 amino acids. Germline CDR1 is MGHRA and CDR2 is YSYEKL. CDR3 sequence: CASSQGDRSNQPQHF. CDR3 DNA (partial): TGCGCCAGCAGCCAGGGGGACAGAAGCAATCAGCCC.

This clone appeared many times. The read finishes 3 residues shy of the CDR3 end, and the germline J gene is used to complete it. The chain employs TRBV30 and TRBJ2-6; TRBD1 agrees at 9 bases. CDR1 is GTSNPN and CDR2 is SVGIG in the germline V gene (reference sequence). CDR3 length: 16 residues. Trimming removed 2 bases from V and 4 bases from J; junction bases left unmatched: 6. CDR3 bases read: TGTGCCTGGAGTTGGGACAGGGTTTCCGGGGCCAACGTC. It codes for CAWSWDRVSGANV. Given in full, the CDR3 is CAWSWDRVSGANVLTF. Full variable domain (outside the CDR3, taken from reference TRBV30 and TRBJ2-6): SQTIHQWPATLVQPVGSPLSLECTVEGTSNPNLYWYRQAAGRGLQLLFYSVGIGQISSEVPQNLSASRPQDRQFILSSKKLLLSDSGFYLCAWSWDRVSGANVLTFGAGSRLTVL.

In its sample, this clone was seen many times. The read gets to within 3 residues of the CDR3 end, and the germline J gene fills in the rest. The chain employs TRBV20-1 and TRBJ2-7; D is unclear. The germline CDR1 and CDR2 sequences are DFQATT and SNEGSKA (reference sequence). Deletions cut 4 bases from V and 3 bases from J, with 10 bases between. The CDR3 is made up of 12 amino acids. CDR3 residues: CSATKGSYEQYF. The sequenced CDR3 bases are TGCAGTGCTACAAAGGGCAGCTACGAG.

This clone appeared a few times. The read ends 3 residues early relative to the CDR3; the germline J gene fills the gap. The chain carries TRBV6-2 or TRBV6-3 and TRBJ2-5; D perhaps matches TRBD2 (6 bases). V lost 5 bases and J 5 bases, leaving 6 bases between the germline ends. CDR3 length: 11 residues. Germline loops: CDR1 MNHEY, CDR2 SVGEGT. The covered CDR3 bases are TGTGCCAGCAGTGCGGGGGAGACC. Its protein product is CASSAGET. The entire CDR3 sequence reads CASSAGETQYF.

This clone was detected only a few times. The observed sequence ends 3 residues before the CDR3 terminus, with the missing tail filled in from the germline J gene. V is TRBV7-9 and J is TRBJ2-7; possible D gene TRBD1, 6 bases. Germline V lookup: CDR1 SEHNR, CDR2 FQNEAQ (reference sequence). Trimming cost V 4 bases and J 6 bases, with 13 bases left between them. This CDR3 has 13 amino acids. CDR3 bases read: TGTGCCAGCAGCTCCCAGGGGTGCGTCGAG. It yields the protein CASSSQGCVE. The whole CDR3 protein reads CASSSQGCVEQYF.

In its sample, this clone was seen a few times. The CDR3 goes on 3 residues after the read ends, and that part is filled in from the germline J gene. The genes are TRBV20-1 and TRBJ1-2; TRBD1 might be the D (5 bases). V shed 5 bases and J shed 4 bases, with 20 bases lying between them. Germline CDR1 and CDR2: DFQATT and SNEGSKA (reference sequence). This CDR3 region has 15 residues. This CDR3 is CSAGGVGGVGYGYTF. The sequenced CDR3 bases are TGCAGTGCTGGGGGAGTGGGGGGGGTAGGCTATGGC.

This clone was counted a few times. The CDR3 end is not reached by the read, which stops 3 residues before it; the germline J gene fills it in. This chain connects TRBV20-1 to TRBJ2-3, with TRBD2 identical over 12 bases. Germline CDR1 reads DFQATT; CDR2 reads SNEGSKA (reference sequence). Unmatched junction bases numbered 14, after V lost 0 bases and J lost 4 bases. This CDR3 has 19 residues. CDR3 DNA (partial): TGCAGTGCTAGAGATCTGCTCTCTAGCGGGAGGGCCCTCCCAGATACG. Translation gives CSARDLLSSGRALPDT. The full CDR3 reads CSARDLLSSGRALPDTQYF.

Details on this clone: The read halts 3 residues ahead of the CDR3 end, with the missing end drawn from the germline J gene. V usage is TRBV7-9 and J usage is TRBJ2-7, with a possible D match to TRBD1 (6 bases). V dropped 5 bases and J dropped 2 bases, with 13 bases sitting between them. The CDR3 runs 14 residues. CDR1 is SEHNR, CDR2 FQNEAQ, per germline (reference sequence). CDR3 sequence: CASSPQGLPYEQYF. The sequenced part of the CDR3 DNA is TGTGCCAGCAGCCCTCAGGGGCTACCCTACGAG.

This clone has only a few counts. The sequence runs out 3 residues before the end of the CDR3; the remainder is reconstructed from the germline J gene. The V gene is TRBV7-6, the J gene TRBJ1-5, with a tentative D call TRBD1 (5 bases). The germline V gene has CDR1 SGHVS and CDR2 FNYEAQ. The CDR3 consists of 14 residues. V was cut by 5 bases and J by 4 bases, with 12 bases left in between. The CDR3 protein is CASSLQEGNQPQHF. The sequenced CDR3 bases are TGTGCCAGCAGCCTCCAGGAGGGGAATCAGCCC.

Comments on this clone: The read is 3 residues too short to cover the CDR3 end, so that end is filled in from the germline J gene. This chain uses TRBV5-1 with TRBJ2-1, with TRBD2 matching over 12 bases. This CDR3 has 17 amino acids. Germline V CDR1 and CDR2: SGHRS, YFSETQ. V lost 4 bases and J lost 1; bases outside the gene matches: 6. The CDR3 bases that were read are TGCGCCAGCAGCCCGTGGACTAGCGGGAAATCCTACAATGAG. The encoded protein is CASSPWTSGKSYNE. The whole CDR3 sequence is CASSPWTSGKSYNEQFF.

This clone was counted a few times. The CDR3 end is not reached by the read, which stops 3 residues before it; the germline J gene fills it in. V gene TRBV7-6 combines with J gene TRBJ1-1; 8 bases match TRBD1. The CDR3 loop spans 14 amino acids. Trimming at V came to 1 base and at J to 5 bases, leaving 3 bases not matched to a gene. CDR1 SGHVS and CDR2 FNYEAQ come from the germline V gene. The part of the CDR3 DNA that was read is TGTGCCAGCAGCTTAGGGACAGGGCAAACTGAA. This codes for CASSLGTGQTE. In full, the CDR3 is CASSLGTGQTEAFF.

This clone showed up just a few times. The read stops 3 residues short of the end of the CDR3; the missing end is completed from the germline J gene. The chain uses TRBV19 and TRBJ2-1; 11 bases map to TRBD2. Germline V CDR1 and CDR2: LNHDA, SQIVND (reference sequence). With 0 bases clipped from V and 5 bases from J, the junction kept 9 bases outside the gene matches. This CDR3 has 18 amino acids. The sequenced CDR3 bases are TGTGCCAGTAGTATAGAATTCGTCCGACTAGCGGGAAACAATGAG. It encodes CASSIEFVRLAGNNE. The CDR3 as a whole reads CASSIEFVRLAGNNEQFF. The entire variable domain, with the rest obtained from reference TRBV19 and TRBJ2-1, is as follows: DGGITQSPKYLFRKEGQNVTLSCEQNLNHDAMYWYRQDPGQGLRLIYYSQIVNDFQKGDIAEGYSVSREKKESFPLTVTSAQKNPTAFYLCASSIEFVRLAGNNEQFFGPGTRLTVL.

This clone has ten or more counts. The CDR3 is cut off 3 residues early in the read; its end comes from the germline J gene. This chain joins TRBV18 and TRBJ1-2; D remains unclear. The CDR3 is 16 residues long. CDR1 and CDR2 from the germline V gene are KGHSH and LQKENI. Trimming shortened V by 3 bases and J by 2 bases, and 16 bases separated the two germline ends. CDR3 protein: CASSPTSGGNNYGYTF. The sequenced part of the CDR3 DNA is TGTGCCAGCTCACCGACCTCAGGCGGGAACAACTATGGC.

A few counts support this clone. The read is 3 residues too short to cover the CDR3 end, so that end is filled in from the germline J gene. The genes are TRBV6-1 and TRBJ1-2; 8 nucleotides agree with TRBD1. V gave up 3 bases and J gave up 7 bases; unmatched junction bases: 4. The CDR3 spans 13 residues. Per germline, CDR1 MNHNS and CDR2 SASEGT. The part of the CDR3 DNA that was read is TGTGCCAGCAGTGAGACAGGGGTTAGTGGC. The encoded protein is CASSETGVSG. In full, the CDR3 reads CASSETGVSGYTF.

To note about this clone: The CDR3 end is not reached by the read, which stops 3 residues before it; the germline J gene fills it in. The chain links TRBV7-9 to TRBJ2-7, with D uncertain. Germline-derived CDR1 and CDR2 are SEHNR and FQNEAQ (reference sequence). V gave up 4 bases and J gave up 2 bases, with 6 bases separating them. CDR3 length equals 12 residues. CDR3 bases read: TGTGCCAGCAGCTCAAAAACCTACGAG. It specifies CASSSKTYE. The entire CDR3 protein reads CASSSKTYEQYF.

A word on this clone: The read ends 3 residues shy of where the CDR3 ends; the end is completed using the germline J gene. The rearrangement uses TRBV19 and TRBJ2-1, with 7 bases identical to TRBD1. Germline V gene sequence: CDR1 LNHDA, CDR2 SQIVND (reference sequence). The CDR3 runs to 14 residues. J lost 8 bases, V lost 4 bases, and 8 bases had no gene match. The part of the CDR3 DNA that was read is TGTGCCAGTAGTACGTATGACAGGGACGATGAG. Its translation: CASSTYDRDDE. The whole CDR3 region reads CASSTYDRDDEQFF.

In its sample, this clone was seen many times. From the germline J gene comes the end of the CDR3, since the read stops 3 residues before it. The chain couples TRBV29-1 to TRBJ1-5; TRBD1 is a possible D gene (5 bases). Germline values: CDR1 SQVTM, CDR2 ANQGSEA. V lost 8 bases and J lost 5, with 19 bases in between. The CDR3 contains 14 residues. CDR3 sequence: CSNTSSGVDQPQHF. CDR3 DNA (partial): TGCAGCAATACCTCTTCGGGGGTAGATCAGCCC. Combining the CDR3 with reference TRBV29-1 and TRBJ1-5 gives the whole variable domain SAVISQKPSRDICQRGTSLTIQCQVDSQVTMMFWYRQQPGQSLTLIATANQGSEATYESGFVIDKFPISRPNLTFSTLTVSNMSPEDSSIYLCSNTSSGVDQPQHFGDGTRLSIL.

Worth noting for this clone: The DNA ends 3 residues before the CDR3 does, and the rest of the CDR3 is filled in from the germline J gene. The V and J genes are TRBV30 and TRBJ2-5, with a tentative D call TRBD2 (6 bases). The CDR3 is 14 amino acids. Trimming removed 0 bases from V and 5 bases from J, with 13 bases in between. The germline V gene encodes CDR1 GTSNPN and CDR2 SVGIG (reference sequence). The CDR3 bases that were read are TGTGCCTGGAGTGTACTGGGGGGTGGGGAGACC. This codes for CAWSVLGGGET. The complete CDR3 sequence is CAWSVLGGGETQYF.

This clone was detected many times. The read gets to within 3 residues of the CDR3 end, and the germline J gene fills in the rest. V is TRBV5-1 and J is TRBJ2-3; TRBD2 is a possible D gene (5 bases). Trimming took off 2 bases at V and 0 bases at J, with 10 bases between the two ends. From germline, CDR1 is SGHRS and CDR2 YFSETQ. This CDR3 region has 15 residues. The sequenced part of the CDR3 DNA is TGCGCCAGCAGCTTAGCGGTAATGAGCACAGATACG. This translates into CASSLAVMSTDT. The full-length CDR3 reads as CASSLAVMSTDTQYF. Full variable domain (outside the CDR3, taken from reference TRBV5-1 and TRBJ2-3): KAGVTQTPRYLIKTRGQQVTLSCSPISGHRSVSWYQQTPGQGLQFLFEYFSETQRNKGNFPGRFSGRQFSNSRSEMNVSTLELGDSALYLCASSLAVMSTDTQYFGPGTRLTVL.

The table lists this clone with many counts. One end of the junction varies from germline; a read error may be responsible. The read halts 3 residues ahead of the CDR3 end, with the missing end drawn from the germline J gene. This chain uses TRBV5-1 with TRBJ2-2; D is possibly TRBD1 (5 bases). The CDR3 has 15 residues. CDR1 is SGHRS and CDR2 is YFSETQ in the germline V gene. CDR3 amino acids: CASTLPDRNTGELFF. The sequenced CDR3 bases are TGCGCCAGCACCTTGCCCGACAGAAACACCGGGGAG.

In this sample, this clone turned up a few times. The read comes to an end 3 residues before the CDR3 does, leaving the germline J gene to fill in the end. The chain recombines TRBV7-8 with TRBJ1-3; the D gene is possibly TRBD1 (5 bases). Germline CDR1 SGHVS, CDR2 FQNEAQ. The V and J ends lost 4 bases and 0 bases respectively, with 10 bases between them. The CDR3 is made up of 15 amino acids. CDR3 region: CASSSQTVSGNTIYF. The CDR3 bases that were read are TGTGCCAGCAGCTCACAGACAGTCTCTGGAAACACC.

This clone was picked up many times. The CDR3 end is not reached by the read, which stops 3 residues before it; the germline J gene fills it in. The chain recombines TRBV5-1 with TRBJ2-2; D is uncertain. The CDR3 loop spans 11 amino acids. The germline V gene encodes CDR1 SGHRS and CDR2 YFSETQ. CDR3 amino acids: CASSFGDELFF. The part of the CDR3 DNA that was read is TGCGCCAGCAGCTTCGGTGATGAG.